This T cell receptor beta chain appears in the sequencing data of a study of blood T cell repertoires in COVID-19. The wider study: Both acute and convalescent COVID-19 samples were obtained from the United States, Italy and Spain. Nucleic acid was either cDNA or gDNA, and it came from T cells, B-cell-depleted T cells, or PBMCs.

Original processing notes: Nucleated cell counts were estimated from reference gene primer amplification. The assay was immunoSEQ multiplex PCR, and TCRdb's table has in-frame clones only and misses some. For V, J and clone size, that table is used; D and trimming come from the DNA. The sample holds approximately 85,000 clones, approximately 86% seen once. Germline V gene data show CDR1 as SGHKS and CDR2 as YYEKEE (reference sequence). V dropped 2 bases and J dropped 10 bases, with 10 bases sitting between them. This CDR3 contains 12 residues. V is TRBV5-5 and J is TRBJ2-1; possible D gene TRBD2, 5 bases. The clonotype originates from a woman in her forties or fifties with active or convalescent COVID-19. Sequences were obtained from peripheral blood. For the CDR3, the DNA is TGTGCCAGCAGCTTATTATCTAGCGAGCAGTTCTTC. This sequence encodes CASSLLSSEQFF. The variable domain in full, completed from reference TRBV5-5 and TRBJ2-1, reads DAGVTQSPTHLIKTRGQQVTLRCSPISGHKSVSWYQQVLGQGPQFIFQYYEKEERGRGNFPDRFSARQFPNYSSELNVNALLLGDSALYLCASSLLSSEQFFGPGTRLTVL.